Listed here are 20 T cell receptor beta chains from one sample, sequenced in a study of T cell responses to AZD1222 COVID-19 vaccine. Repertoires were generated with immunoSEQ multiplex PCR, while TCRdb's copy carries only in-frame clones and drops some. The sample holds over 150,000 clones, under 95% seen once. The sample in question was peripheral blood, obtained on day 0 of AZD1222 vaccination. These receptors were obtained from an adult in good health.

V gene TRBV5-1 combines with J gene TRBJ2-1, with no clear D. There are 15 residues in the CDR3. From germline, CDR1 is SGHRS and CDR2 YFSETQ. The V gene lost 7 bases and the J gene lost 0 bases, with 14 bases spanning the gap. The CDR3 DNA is TGCGCCAGCCAAGAACTCAGCAGCTCCTACAATGAGCAGTTCTTC. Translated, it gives CASQELSSSYNEQFF.

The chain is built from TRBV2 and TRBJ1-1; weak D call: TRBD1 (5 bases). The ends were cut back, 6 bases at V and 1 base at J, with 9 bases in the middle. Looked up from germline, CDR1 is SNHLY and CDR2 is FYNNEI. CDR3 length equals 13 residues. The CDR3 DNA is TGTGCCAGCAGCTCTGACAGGAACACTGAAGCTTTCTTT. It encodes CASSSDRNTEAFF.

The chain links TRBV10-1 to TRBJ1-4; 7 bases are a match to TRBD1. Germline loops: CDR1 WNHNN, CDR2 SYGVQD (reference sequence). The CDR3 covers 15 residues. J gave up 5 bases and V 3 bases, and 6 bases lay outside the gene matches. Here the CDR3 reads CASSDSPGQNEKLFF. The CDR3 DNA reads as TGCGCCAGCAGTGATAGCCCGGGACAGAATGAAAAACTGTTTTTT.

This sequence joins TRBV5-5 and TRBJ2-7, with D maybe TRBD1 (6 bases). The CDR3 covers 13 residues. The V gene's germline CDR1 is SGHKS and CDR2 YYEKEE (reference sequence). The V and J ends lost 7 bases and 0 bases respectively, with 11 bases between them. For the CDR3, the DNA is TGTGCCAGCGAAACAGGGAGCTCCTACGAGCAGTACTTC. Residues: CASETGSSYEQYF.

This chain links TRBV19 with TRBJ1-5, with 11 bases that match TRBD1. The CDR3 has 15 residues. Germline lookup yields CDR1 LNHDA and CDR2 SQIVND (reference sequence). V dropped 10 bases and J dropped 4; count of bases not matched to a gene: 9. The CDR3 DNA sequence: TGTGCCACCTTAGGCGGGACAGGGGGAAATCAGCCCCAGCATTTT. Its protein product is CATLGGTGGNQPQHF.

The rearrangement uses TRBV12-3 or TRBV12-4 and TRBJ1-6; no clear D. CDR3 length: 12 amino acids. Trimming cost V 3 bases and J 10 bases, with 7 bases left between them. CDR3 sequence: CASSLRGSPLHF. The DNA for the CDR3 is TGTGCCAGCAGTTTGCGAGGGTCACCCCTCCACTTT.

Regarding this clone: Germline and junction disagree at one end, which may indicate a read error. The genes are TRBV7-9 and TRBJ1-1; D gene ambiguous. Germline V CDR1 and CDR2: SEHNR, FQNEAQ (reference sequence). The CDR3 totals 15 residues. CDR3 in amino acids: CASSSSGGRNTEAFF. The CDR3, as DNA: TGTGCCAGCAGCTCGTCAGGAGGGAGGAACACTGAGGCTTTCTTT.

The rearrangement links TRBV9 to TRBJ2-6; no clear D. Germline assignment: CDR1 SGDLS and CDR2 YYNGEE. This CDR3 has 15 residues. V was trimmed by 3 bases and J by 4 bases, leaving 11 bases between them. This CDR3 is CASSASLGGANVLTF. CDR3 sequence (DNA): TGTGCCAGCAGCGCCTCCTTGGGGGGGGCCAACGTCCTGACTTTC.

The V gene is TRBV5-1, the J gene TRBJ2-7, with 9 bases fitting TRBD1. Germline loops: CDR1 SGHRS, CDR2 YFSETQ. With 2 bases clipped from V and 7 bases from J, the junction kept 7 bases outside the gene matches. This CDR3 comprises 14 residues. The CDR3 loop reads CASSFLGQGREQYF. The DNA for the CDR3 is TGCGCCAGCAGCTTTTTGGGACAGGGTCGAGAGCAGTACTTC.

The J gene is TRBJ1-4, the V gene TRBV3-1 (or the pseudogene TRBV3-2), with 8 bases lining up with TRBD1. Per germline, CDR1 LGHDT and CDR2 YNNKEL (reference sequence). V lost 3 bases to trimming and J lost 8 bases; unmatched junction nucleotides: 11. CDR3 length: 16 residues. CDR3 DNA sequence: TGTGCCAGCAGCCAGGCTGGACAGGGCATAAACGAAAAACTGTTTTTT. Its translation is CASSQAGQGINEKLFF.

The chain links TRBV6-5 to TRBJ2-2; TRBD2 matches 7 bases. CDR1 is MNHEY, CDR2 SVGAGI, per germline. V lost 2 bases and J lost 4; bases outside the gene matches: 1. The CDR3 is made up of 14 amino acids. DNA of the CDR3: TGTGCCAGCAGTTACCCGGGGGGCACCGGGGAGCTGTTTTTT. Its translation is CASSYPGGTGELFF.

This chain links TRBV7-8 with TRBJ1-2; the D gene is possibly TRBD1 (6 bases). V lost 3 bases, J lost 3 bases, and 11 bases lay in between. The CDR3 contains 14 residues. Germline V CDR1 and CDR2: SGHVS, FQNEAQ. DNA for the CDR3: TGTGCCAGCAGCTTGGGACACTTCGACTATGGCTACACCTTC. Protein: CASSLGHFDYGYTF.

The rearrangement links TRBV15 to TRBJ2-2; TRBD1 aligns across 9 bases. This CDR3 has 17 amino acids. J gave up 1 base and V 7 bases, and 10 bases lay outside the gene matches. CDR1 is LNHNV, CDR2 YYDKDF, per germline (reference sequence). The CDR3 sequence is CATITGQGMVNTGELFF. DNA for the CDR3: TGTGCCACCATAACCGGACAGGGGATGGTGAACACCGGGGAGCTGTTTTTT.

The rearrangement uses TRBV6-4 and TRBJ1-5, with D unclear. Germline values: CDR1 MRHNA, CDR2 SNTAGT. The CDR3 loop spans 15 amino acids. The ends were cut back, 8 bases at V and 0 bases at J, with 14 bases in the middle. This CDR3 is CASAPDGNSNQPQHF. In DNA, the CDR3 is TGTGCCAGCGCCCCGGACGGAAATAGCAATCAGCCCCAGCATTTT.

The DNA of the CDR3 is TGTGCCACCAGCAGGATTCAAGATGGCTACACCTTC. This codes for CATSRIQDGYTF. The chain recombines TRBV15 with TRBJ1-2; D unresolved. Trimming took off 3 bases at V and 6 bases at J, with 8 bases between the two ends. This CDR3 is 12 amino acids long. Germline V gives CDR1 LNHNV, CDR2 YYDKDF (reference sequence).

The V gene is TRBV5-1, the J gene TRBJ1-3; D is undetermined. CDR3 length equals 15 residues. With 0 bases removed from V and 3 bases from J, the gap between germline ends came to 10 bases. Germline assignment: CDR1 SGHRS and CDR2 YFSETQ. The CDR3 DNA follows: TGCGCCAGCAGCTTGGAGGGCGGATTTGGAAACACCATATATTTT. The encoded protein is CASSLEGGFGNTIYF. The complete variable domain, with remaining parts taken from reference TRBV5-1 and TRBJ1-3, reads KAGVTQTPRYLIKTRGQQVTLSCSPISGHRSVSWYQQTPGQGLQFLFEYFSETQRNKGNFPGRFSGRQFSNSRSEMNVSTLELGDSALYLCASSLEGGFGNTIYFGEGSWLTVV.

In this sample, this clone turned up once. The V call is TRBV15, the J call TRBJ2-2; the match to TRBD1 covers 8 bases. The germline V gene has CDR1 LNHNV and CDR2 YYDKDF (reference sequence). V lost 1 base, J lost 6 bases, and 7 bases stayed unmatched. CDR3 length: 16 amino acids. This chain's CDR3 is CATSRVAGGLAGELFF. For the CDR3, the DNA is TGTGCCACCAGCAGAGTGGCAGGGGGCTTAGCCGGGGAGCTGTTTTTT.

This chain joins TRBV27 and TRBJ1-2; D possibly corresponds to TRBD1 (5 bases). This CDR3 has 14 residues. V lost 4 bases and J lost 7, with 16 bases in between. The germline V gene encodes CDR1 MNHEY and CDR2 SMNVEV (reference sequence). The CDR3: CASSSSGLLFGYTF. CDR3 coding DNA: TGTGCCAGCAGTTCCTCGGGACTCCTTTTTGGCTACACCTTC.

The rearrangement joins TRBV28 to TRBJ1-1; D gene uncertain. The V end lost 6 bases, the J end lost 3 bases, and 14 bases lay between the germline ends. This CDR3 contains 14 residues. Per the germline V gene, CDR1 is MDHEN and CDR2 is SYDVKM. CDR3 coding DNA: TGTGCCAGCAGAGGCGTAGGGTTGTACACTGAAGCTTTCTTT. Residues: CASRGVGLYTEAFF.

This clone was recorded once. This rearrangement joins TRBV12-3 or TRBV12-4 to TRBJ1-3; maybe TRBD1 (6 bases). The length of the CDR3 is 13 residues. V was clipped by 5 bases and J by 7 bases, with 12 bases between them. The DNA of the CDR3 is TGTGCCAGCAGTGCCGACAGGTTCAACACCATATATTTT. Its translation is CASSADRFNTIYF.